This record covers a single TCR beta chain. In the original analysis: From reference gene primer amplification, estimates of nucleated cell counts were derived. The protocol was immunoSEQ multiplex PCR, while the TCRdb copy is restricted to in-frame clones and leaves out a portion. From that table come the V and J calls and clone size; the DNA was used to work out D and trimming. The top ten hold more than 7.5% of the sample, which has 450,000 to 500,000 clones, roughly nine tenths seen once. This sample is drawn from a study of blood T cell repertoires in COVID-19. The germline CDR1 and CDR2 sequences are SGHDN and FVKESK. V was pared by 0 bases and J by 2 bases, with 17 bases between. The CDR3 has 18 residues.

The specimen sequenced was PBMCs or T cells enriched from blood (not recorded which). The clonotype comes from a woman in her fifties or sixties who had recovered from COVID-19. The chain combines TRBV14 with TRBJ1-3, with D maybe TRBD1 (5 bases). The CDR3, as DNA: TGTGCCAGCAGCCAAGATCGGAGGGGACGGCAAACTGGAAACACCATATATTTT. Protein product: CASSQDRRGRQTGNTIYF.